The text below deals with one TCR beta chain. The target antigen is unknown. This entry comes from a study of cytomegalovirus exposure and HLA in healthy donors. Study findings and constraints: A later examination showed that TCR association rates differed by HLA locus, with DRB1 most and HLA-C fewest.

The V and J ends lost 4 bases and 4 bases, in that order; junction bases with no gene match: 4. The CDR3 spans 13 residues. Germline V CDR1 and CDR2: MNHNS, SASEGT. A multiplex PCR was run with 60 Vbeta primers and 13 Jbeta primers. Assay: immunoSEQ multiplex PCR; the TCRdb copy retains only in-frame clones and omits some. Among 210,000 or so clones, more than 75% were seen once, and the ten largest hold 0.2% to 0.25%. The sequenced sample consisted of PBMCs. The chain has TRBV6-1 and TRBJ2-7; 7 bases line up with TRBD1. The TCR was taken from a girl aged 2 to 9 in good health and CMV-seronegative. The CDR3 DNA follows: TGTGCCAGCAGTGCCCAGACAGGGTACGAGCAGTACTTC. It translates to CASSAQTGYEQYF.